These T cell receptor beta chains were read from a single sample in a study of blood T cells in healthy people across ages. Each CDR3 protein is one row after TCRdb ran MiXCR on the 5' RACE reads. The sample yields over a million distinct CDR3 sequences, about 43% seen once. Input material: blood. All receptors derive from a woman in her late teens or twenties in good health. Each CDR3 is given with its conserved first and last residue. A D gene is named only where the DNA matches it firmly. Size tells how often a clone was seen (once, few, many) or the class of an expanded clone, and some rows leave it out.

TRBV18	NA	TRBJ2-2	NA	CASSPPVGVDTGELFF	TGTGCCAGCTCACCACCTGTTGGCGTAGACACCGGGGAGCTGTTTTTT
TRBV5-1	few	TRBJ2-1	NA	CASSLVGGSAYNEQFF	TGCGCCAGCAGCTTGGTTGGCGGGTCGGCCTACAATGAGCAGTTCTTC
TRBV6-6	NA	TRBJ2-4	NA	CASSYSGGEYIQYF	TGTGCCAGCAGTTATTCAGGGGGGGAATACATTCAGTACTTC
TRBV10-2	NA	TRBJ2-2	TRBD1	CASSGQTNTGELFF	TGCGCCAGCTCGGGACAGACGAACACCGGGGAGCTGTTTTTT
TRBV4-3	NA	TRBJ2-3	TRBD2	CASSQGGLAGGGGTDTQYF	TGCGCCAGCAGCCAAGGCGGACTAGCGGGGGGAGGTGGCACAGATACGCAGTATTTT
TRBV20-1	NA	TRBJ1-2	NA	CSASEIEGSGYTF	TGCAGTGCTAGTGAAATCGAGGGAAGCGGCTACACCTTC
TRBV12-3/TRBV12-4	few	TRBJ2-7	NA	CASSLYFGQGTGEQYF	TGTGCCAGCAGTTTGTATTTTGGGCAGGGCACGGGCGAGCAGTACTTC
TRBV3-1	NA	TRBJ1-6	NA	CASSREGGISPLHF	TGTGCCAGCAGCCGAGAAGGCGGGATCTCACCCCTCCACTTT
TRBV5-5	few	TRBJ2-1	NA	CASSLDPGGNEQFF	TGTGCCAGCAGCTTGGACCCCGGGGGAAATGAGCAGTTCTTC
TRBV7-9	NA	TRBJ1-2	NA	CASSLARQFVRGYGYTF	TGTGCCAGCAGCTTAGCCCGACAGTTTGTCCGTGGCTATGGCTACACCTTC
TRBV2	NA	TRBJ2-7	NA	CASSSEQYF	TGTGCCAGCAGTAGCGAGCAGTACTTC
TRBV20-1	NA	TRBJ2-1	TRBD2	CSASRSLAGGGNEQFF	TGCAGTGCTAGTAGGTCGCTAGCGGGAGGGGGGAATGAGCAGTTCTTC
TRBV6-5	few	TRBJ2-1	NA	CASSYAASGEQFF	TGTGCCAGCAGTTACGCCGCTTCCGGTGAGCAGTTCTTC
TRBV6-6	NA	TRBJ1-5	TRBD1	CASSYNYNRGSNQPQHF	TGTGCCAGCAGTTACAACTACAACAGGGGATCGAATCAGCCCCAGCATTTT
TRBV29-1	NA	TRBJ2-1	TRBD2	CSVEMTSGVSYNEQFF	TGCAGCGTTGAGATGACTAGCGGGGTCTCCTACAATGAGCAGTTCTTC
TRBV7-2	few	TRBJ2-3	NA	CASSPEGGDWDTQYF	TGTGCCAGCAGCCCAGAAGGGGGGGATTGGGATACGCAGTATTTT
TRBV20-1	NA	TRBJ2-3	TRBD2	CSAPVPQRETDTQYF	TGCAGTGCCCCCGTACCCCAGCGGGAAACAGATACGCAGTATTTT
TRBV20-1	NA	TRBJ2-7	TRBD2	CSAGTSGIYEQYF	TGCAGTGCCGGGACTAGCGGGATCTACGAGCAGTACTTC
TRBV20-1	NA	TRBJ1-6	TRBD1	CSATQTGQGQNSPLHF	TGCAGTGCGACCCAAACCGGACAGGGTCAAAATTCACCCCTCCACTTT
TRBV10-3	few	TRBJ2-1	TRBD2	CAISTSGGNNEQFF	TGTGCCATCAGCACTAGCGGGGGCAACAATGAGCAGTTCTTC
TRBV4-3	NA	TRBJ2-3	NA	CASSQGQTALTDTQYF	TGCGCCAGCAGCCAAGGTCAAACGGCGCTCACAGATACGCAGTATTTT
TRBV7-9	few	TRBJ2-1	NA	CASGRLGNEQFF	TGTGCCAGCGGGAGACTAGGGAATGAGCAGTTCTTC
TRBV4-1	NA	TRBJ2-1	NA	CASSQAGGMVNEQFF	TGCGCCAGCAGCCAAGCGGGCGGGATGGTTAATGAGCAGTTCTTC
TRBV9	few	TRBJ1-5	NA	CASSVGGEPQHF	TGTGCCAGCAGCGTAGGGGGAGAGCCCCAGCATTTT
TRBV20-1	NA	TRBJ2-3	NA	CSAHEDTQYF	TGCAGTGCCCACGAAGATACGCAGTATTTT
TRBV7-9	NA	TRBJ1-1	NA	CASSQTNLNTEAFF	TGTGCCAGCAGCCAGACAAACCTGAACACTGAAGCTTTCTTT
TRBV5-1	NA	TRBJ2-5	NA	CASSEGPRWTQYF	TGCGCCAGCAGCGAGGGGCCCAGGTGGACCCAGTACTTC
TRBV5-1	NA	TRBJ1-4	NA	CASSLAQNNEKLFF	TGCGCCAGCAGCTTGGCACAGAATAATGAAAAACTGTTTTTT
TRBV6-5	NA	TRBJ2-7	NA	CASSDQWSSYEQYF	TGTGCCAGCAGTGACCAATGGAGCTCCTACGAGCAGTACTTC
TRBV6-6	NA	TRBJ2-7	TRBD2	CASRNSVSGGYEQYF	TGTGCCAGCAGAAATTCCGTGTCGGGGGGCTACGAGCAGTACTTC
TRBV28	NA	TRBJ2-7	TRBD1	CASSLVRGYPYNEQYF	TGTGCCAGCAGTTTAGTCAGGGGGTACCCTTACAATGAGCAGTACTTC